The 15 T cell receptor beta chains listed next were all sequenced from one sample in a study of Graves' ophthalmopathy and Graves' hyperthyroidism (dated by TCRdb to the late 2010s). Sequencing was carried out with an Illumina HiSeq 2000. For repertoire sequencing, the TCR beta CDR3 regions were amplified from RNA transcripts. A first-round RT-PCR used HTBI primers with the Qiagen OneStep RT-PCR kit, followed by a second-round multiplex PCR, size selection and purification. TCRdb itself trimmed the public reads at Q25 with fastp, ran MiXCR and retained productive beta chains. Rows are unified per CDR3 protein, each entry keeping the most common DNA and genes. The table for this sample lists some 410,000 distinct CDR3 sequences; over 20% of them were counted only once. The top ten clones comprise roughly 3% of the sample. Sequencing was performed on peripheral blood. The source is a woman aged 18-29 years with stable Graves' hyperthyroidism. Donor details come from another sample of the same person, matched by shared clones.

The rearrangement links TRBV4-1 to TRBJ1-1, with 7 bases aligning to TRBD1. V lost 3 bases to trimming and J lost 1 base; unmatched junction nucleotides: 5. The CDR3 is 15 residues long. The germline CDR1 and CDR2 sequences are MGHRA and YSYEKL. CDR3 coding DNA: TGCGCCAGCAGCCAGGTGGGACAGCCGAACACTGAAGCTTTCTTT. Translated, it gives CASSQVGQPNTEAFF.

This clonotype has at least ten counts. A read error may account for a junction end that differs from germline. The chain is built from TRBV10-3 and TRBJ2-7, with 11 bases that match TRBD1. The germline V gene encodes CDR1 ENHRY and CDR2 SYGVKD. The CDR3 spans 17 residues. This CDR3 reads CATSESLPGQGVYEQYF. The CDR3, as DNA: TGTGCCACCAGTGAGTCACTACCGGGACAGGGGGTCTACGAGCAGTACTTC.

This clonotype was counted many times. V usage is TRBV15 and J usage is TRBJ1-2; D is unclear. Germline CDR1 is LNHNV and CDR2 is YYDKDF (reference sequence). With 5 bases removed from V and 2 bases from J, the gap between germline ends came to 9 bases. The CDR3 covers 13 residues. Here the CDR3 DNA reads TGTGCCACCAGCGGCTTGAGCAACTATGGCTACACCTTC. This encodes CATSGLSNYGYTF.

This clonotype is labeled as medium-sized. V and J are TRBV6-2 or TRBV6-3 and TRBJ1-2; no clear D. The CDR3 loop spans 11 amino acids. Trimming stripped 8 bases from V and 7 bases from J, with 11 bases between. The germline CDR1 and CDR2 sequences are MNHEY and SVGEGT. The CDR3 DNA reads TGTGCCAGCGGCAACATGGGTGGCTACACCTTC. This translates into CASGNMGGYTF.

This clonotype was seen ten or more times. This chain connects TRBV29-1 to TRBJ2-4, with a possible D match to TRBD2 (5 bases). Germline V gene lookup returns CDR1 SQVTM and CDR2 ANQGSEA. The CDR3 loop spans 12 amino acids. The V and J ends lost 4 bases and 5 bases respectively, with 9 bases between them. CDR3 loop: CSVGGDQNIQYF. The CDR3, as DNA: TGCAGCGTTGGGGGAGACCAAAACATTCAGTACTTC.

The chain recombines TRBV20-1 with TRBJ2-2; D is possibly TRBD2 (5 bases). The CDR3 is 15 residues long. The V end lost 3 bases, the J end lost 3 bases, and 14 bases lay between the germline ends. CDR1 and CDR2 from the germline V gene are DFQATT and SNEGSKA (reference sequence). In nucleotides, the CDR3 is TGCAGTGCTAGTTCTCTGAGGGAGTACACCGGGGAGCTGTTTTTT. This encodes CSASSLREYTGELFF.

This clonotype was seen at least ten times. This rearrangement joins TRBV2 to TRBJ1-5, with D possibly matching TRBD1 (5 bases). V was clipped by 7 bases and J by 3 bases, with 10 bases between them. From germline, CDR1 is SNHLY and CDR2 FYNNEI. This CDR3 has 13 residues. Here the CDR3 reads CASTGLINQPQHF. CDR3 nucleotide sequence: TGTGCCAGCACAGGGCTGATCAATCAGCCCCAGCATTTT.

At least ten counts were recorded for this clonotype. The chain links TRBV2 to TRBJ2-5; 11 nucleotides line up with TRBD2. Germline V gives CDR1 SNHLY, CDR2 FYNNEI. The V and J ends lost 4 bases and 4 bases, in that order; junction bases with no gene match: 17. The CDR3 consists of 19 residues. The CDR3 region has the DNA TGTGCCAGCAGTGGATTTGTCCCAACTAGCGGGAGAAGCGGAGAGACCCAGTACTTC. Its protein product is CASSGFVPTSGRSGETQYF. The complete variable domain, with remaining parts taken from reference TRBV2 and TRBJ2-5, reads EPEVTQTPSHQVTQMGQEVILRCVPISNHLYFYWYRQILGQKVEFLVSFYNNEISEKSEIFDDQFSVERPDGSNFTLKIRSTKLEDSAMYFCASSGFVPTSGRSGETQYFGPGTRLLVL.

CDR3 residues: CASSSLAGVSEQYF. CDR3 DNA: TGTGCCAGCAGTTCCTTAGCGGGGGTGAGCGAGCAGTACTTC. The V gene is TRBV28, the J gene TRBJ2-7; 9 nucleotides line up with TRBD2. This CDR3 spans 14 amino acids. From germline, CDR1 is MDHEN and CDR2 SYDVKM. V lost 4 bases, J lost 6 bases, and 7 bases stayed unmatched.

The rearrangement joins TRBV5-1 to TRBJ2-5; weak D call: TRBD1 (6 bases). The CDR3 sequence is 14 residues long. V lost 0 bases to trimming and J lost 4 bases, with 10 bases between them. The germline gives CDR1 SGHRS, CDR2 YFSETQ. The CDR3 coding sequence is TGCGCCAGCAGCTTGGAATCCAGGGGAGAGACCCAGTACTTC. The encoded protein is CASSLESRGETQYF.

The V gene is TRBV4-1, the J gene TRBJ1-1; TRBD1 matches 8 bases. Looked up from germline, CDR1 is MGHRA and CDR2 is YSYEKL. V was pared by 2 bases and J by 5 bases, with 4 bases of the junction left unmatched. CDR3 length equals 14 residues. The CDR3 nucleotides are TGCGCCAGCAGCCAACAGGACAGGGCTACTGAAGCTTTCTTT. Its protein is CASSQQDRATEAFF.

On this clonotype itself: At one end the junction does not follow the germline gene, possibly because of a read error. The CDR3 region is CSVAQTPLAGYSF. The CDR3 region has the DNA TGCAGCGTCGCCCAAACGCCTTTAGCTGGCTACAGCTTC. The chain has TRBV29-1 and TRBJ1-2; D not resolved. The CDR3 is 13 amino acids. In germline, CDR1 is SQVTM, CDR2 ANQGSEA.

Many counts were recorded for this clonotype. This chain connects TRBV7-8 to TRBJ1-5; 9 positions match TRBD1. CDR1 is SGHVS and CDR2 is FQNEAQ in the germline V gene. Trimming at V came to 5 bases and at J to 6 bases, leaving 5 bases not matched to a gene. This CDR3 comprises 14 residues. The CDR3 DNA sequence: TGTGCCAGCAGCGAGAACAGGGGGCCTCAGCCCCAGCATTTT. The encoded protein is CASSENRGPQPQHF.

In its sample, this clonotype was seen many times. This sequence joins TRBV12-3 or TRBV12-4 and TRBJ1-1; tentative D call: TRBD1 (5 bases). The CDR3 spans 15 residues. V gave up 5 bases and J gave up 7 bases, with 20 bases separating them. The DNA of the CDR3 is TGTGCCAGCAGTCAAAACGGCCTCGGTAGGGGTGAAGCTTTCTTT. Its translation is CASSQNGLGRGEAFF.

The rearrangement joins TRBV7-2 to TRBJ1-2, with D perhaps TRBD1 (5 bases). Germline CDR1 SGHTA, CDR2 FQGNSA. The CDR3 is 13 residues long. V was clipped by 3 bases and J by 4 bases, with 9 bases between them. In DNA form, the CDR3 reads TGTGCCAGCAGCTTCGGGACGTTCTATGGCTACACCTTC. Translating gives CASSFGTFYGYTF.